This TCR beta chain came from a study of beta chain features in type 1 diabetes. About the research overall: Researchers looked at roughly 100,000,000 sorted cells across all samples. Study results and caveats: With patients and controls alike, PCR might favor shorter templates to an equal degree. Whether HLA type influences TCRB rearrangement remained unresolved here.

This CDR3 is 16 amino acids long. Germline V gene lookup returns CDR1 SSHAT and CDR2 FNYEAQ (reference sequence). All sorted populations exceeded 95% purity. On this clone itself: The antigen remains unidentified. One junction end disagrees with the germline gene, perhaps due to a read error.

Expressed TCRB transcripts were sequenced because the entire RNA isolate underwent reverse transcription. The table came from immunoSEQ multiplex PCR; TCRdb's copy has only in-frame clones and leaves some out. The sample lists roughly 300,000 clones; roughly 8% were seen once. This sequence was found in a young woman in good health. Source material: central memory CD4+ T cells from blood. This sequence joins TRBV7-7 and TRBJ2-2, with TRBD2 matching over 8 bases. DNA for the CDR3: TGTGCTAGCAGCTTGATGCTAGCGGGCTACACCGGGGAGCTGTTTTTT. As protein: CASSLMLAGYTGELFF.